These T cell receptor beta chains were read from a single sample in a study of blood T cell repertoires in COVID-19. The protocol was immunoSEQ multiplex PCR, while the TCRdb copy is restricted to in-frame clones and leaves out a portion. The sample records around 70,000 clones, roughly four fifths being singletons. The sequencing sample was made of peripheral blood. The receptor set was obtained from a woman aged 55-69 years with acute or convalescent COVID-19. The CDR3 runs from the conserved cysteine through the conserved F or W. The order of the fields is J gene, D gene, V gene, clone size, CDR3 DNA, CDR3 protein. A D gene is named only where the DNA matches it firmly. Size is stated for part of the rows, as once, few or many counts, or as a class when the clone is expanded.

TRBJ1-6	.	TRBV19	.	TGTGCCAGTAGTATAGGCTACGATGGGAGGAATTCACCCCTCCACTTT	CASSIGYDGRNSPLHF
TRBJ2-5	TRBD1	TRBV10-3	.	TGTGCCATCAGTGAGTTTTCCGGGACAGGGGTACGGGAGACCCAGTACTTC	CAISEFSGTGVRETQYF
TRBJ1-1	TRBD1	TRBV6-5	.	TGTGCCAGCAGTTTAGACAGGGGCACTGAAGCTTTCTTT	CASSLDRGTEAFF
TRBJ1-4	.	TRBV5-4	.	TGTGCCAGCAGCTCCCACGGTAGAATTGAAAAACTGTTTTTT	CASSSHGRIEKLFF
TRBJ2-7	.	TRBV7-3	few	TGTGCCAGCAGCCTAACACTAGCCGACGAGCAGTACTTC	CASSLTLADEQYF
TRBJ1-4	TRBD1	TRBV11-2	.	TGTGCCAGCAGCCCAACATCTAGACCGGGACAGCTTAATGAAAAACTGTTTTTT	CASSPTSRPGQLNEKLFF
TRBJ1-4	.	TRBV18	few	TGTGCCAGCTCACCCCCCAGCGGAGGTAATGAAAAACTGTTTTTT	CASSPPSGGNEKLFF
TRBJ1-4	TRBD1	TRBV7-8	.	TGTGCCAGCAGCCCCTGGTCCGGGACAGGGACCCAGTCAACTAATGAAAAACTGTTTTTT	CASSPWSGTGTQSTNEKLFF
TRBJ1-5	.	TRBV4-1	.	TGCGCCAGCAGCACCCAGGGGAATCAGCCCCAGCATTTT	CASSTQGNQPQHF
TRBJ2-3	.	TRBV24-1	.	TGTGCCACCAGTGACCTGACAGGCCGCACAGATACGCAGTATTTT	CATSDLTGRTDTQYF
TRBJ2-3	TRBD2	TRBV3-1/TRBV3-2	.	TGTGCCAGCAGCCAAGGCCAAACTAGCGGGTTCACAGATACGCAGTATTTT	CASSQGQTSGFTDTQYF
TRBJ2-5	.	TRBV6-6	.	TGTGCCAGCAGTTACACCAGGGAGGACCAAGAGACCCAGTACTTC	CASSYTREDQETQYF
TRBJ1-2	TRBD1	TRBV7-9	.	TGTGCCAGCAGCAGACAGGGGTATGGCTACACCTTC	CASSRQGYGYTF
TRBJ2-3	.	TRBV9	.	TGTGCCAGCAGCGTAGACGGAGCGACAGATACGCAGTATTTT	CASSVDGATDTQYF
TRBJ2-1	TRBD2	TRBV3-1/TRBV3-2	.	TGTGCCAGCAGCCGGGGACTAGCGGGGGGGTACAATGAGCAGTTCTTC	CASSRGLAGGYNEQFF
TRBJ1-6	TRBD1	TRBV9	.	TGTGCCAGCAGCTCCCGACAGGGTAATTCACCCCTCCACTTT	CASSSRQGNSPLHF
TRBJ1-1	TRBD1	TRBV6-5	.	TGTGCCAGCCCAACAGGGGGCTTGAACACTGAAGCTTTCTTT	CASPTGGLNTEAFF
TRBJ1-5	.	TRBV27	.	TGTGCCAGCAGTAAGACAGTCAATCAGCCCCAGCATTTT	CASSKTVNQPQHF
TRBJ1-6	.	TRBV6-5	.	TGTGCCAGCAGTTATGGAGGGGACCGTAATTCACCCCTCCACTTT	CASSYGGDRNSPLHF
TRBJ1-3	.	TRBV9	.	TGTGCCAGCAGCACCCAAGACTCCTCTGGAAACACCATATATTTT	CASSTQDSSGNTIYF
TRBJ2-5	.	TRBV19	.	TGTGCCAGTAGTATAGGCCCAGGGAGGCAAGAGACCCAGTACTTC	CASSIGPGRQETQYF
TRBJ2-7	TRBD1	TRBV5-6	.	TGTGCCAGCAGCTTGTACAGGGGCTCCTACGAGCAGTACTTC	CASSLYRGSYEQYF
TRBJ2-7	.	TRBV6-5	once	TGTGCCAGCAGCCGAACGGGACTCTCCTACGAGCAGTACTTC	CASSRTGLSYEQYF
TRBJ1-1	.	TRBV5-1	once	TGCGCCAGCAGCCTCCTGAACACTGAAGCTTTCTTT	CASSLLNTEAFF
TRBJ2-1	TRBD1	TRBV5-1	once	TGCGCCAGCAGCTCATCACCGGGACAGGGGAACAATGAGCAGTTCTTC	CASSSSPGQGNNEQFF
TRBJ1-1	TRBD1	TRBV6-5	once	TGTGCCAGCAGGGGACAGGGGGCTGGCACTGAAGCTTTCTTT	CASRGQGAGTEAFF
TRBJ2-7	.	TRBV4-2	.	TGTGCCAGCAGCCAAGTTTCCGGTCCTCGGGACGAGCAGTACTTC	CASSQVSGPRDEQYF
TRBJ2-7	TRBD2	TRBV6-6	once	TGTGCCAGCAGAACCGGGACTAGCGGGCCTGGGGGGGAGCAGTACTTC	CASRTGTSGPGGEQYF
TRBJ1-6	.	TRBV7-9	.	TGTGCCAGCTCCCCGCGGGATTCACCCCTCCACTTT	CASSPRDSPLHF
TRBJ1-2	.	TRBV5-8	.	TGTGCCAGCAACTATTTCGGATATGGCTACACCTTC	CASNYFGYGYTF
TRBJ2-6	.	TRBV6-5	.	TGTGCCAGCAGCCGGGTCTCTGGGGCCAACGTCCTGACTTTC	CASSRVSGANVLTF
TRBJ2-3	TRBD2	TRBV9	.	TGTGCCAGCAGCGTAGGCGAAGCGGGAGGCTATAGAGATACGCAGTATTTT	CASSVGEAGGYRDTQYF
TRBJ1-5	TRBD1	TRBV19	.	TGTGCCAGTAGTTCCAGGGGACAGGGGTATAGAGACAATCAGCCCCAGCATTTT	CASSSRGQGYRDNQPQHF
TRBJ2-3	TRBD2	TRBV5-1	few	TGCGCCAGCAGCTACTCTAGCGGGAAAACAGATACGCAGTATTTT	CASSYSSGKTDTQYF
TRBJ2-3	TRBD2	TRBV2	.	TGTGCCAGCAGATCTGTCCCTAGCGGGGGGTATGCAGATACGCAGTATTTT	CASRSVPSGGYADTQYF
TRBJ2-2	TRBD2	TRBV5-4	.	TGTGCCAGCAGCCACCTTGAGCGGGGGGCCAACACCGGGGAGCTGTTTTTT	CASSHLERGANTGELFF
TRBJ1-5	.	TRBV2	few	TGTGCCAGCAGTGAAGAACGGGTTCCTCAGCCCCAGCATTTT	CASSEERVPQPQHF
TRBJ2-5	TRBD2	TRBV10-3	.	TGTGCCATCAGTGAGTCAGGCGGCGCGGGGGGGCTGGAGACCCAGTACTTC	CAISESGGAGGLETQYF
TRBJ2-7	.	TRBV7-2	.	TGTGCCAGCAGCGCCCAAACAGGATACGAGCAGTACTTC	CASSAQTGYEQYF
TRBJ2-5	TRBD1	TRBV6-5	.	TGTGCCAGCAGTTACGGGACAGCTGAAGAGACCCAGTACTTC	CASSYGTAEETQYF
TRBJ2-7	TRBD1	TRBV7-2	.	TGTGCCAGCAGCTTAGGGGGACAGGGGGCGCGAGAGCAGTACTTC	CASSLGGQGAREQYF
TRBJ1-1	.	TRBV19	.	TGTGCCAGTAGTTACCCTGGGCAACTGACCGAAGCTTTCTTT	CASSYPGQLTEAFF
TRBJ2-3	.	TRBV21-1	once	TGTGCCAGCAGCGAAATGAGCGGGGGGGCAATAGATACGCAGTATTTT	CASSEMSGGAIDTQYF
TRBJ2-5	TRBD2	TRBV4-2	.	TGTGCCAGCAGCTCTCCTGGGACTAGCGGGAGGGTAGACCAAGAGACCCAGTACTTC	CASSSPGTSGRVDQETQYF
TRBJ2-1	TRBD2	TRBV2	.	TGTGCCAGCAGTACCGGACTAGCGGGAGATGAGCAGTTCTTC	CASSTGLAGDEQFF
TRBJ1-1	.	TRBV6-5	.	TGTGCCAGCCGAGGGCAGGGACTAAACACTGAAGCTTTCTTT	CASRGQGLNTEAFF
TRBJ1-3	.	TRBV6-5	.	TGTGCCAGCCTGGGGCTGGGTGGCACCATATATTTT	CASLGLGGTIYF
TRBJ2-3	.	TRBV6-4	.	TGTGCCAGCAGTGACTCGATAGTAGATACGCAGTATTTT	CASSDSIVDTQYF
TRBJ2-3	.	TRBV20-1	.	TGCAGTGCTAGTTACAACACAGATACGCAGTATTTT	CSASYNTDTQYF
TRBJ1-5	.	TRBV15	.	TGTGCCACCAGCAGTCGGCAGGGCCGCAATCAGCCCCAGCATTTT	CATSSRQGRNQPQHF
TRBJ2-2	TRBD1	TRBV5-4	.	TGTGCCAGCAGCCCGCAGGGGGCGGGCGGGGAGCTGTTTTTT	CASSPQGAGGELFF
TRBJ2-1	TRBD2	TRBV15	.	TGTGCCACCAGCAGAGATGGGGGGGACAATGAGCAGTTCTTC	CATSRDGGDNEQFF
TRBJ2-3	.	TRBV2	.	TGTGCCAGCAGTGTTCGGGCGGGCGGCACAGATACGCAGTATTTT	CASSVRAGGTDTQYF
TRBJ2-7	TRBD2	TRBV7-2	.	TGTGCCAGCAGCTTACAGGCTAGCGGGTACTACGAGCAGTACTTC	CASSLQASGYYEQYF
TRBJ1-1	TRBD1	TRBV10-2	.	TGCGCCAGCAGGGGGGACAGGCCGAACACTGAAGCTTTCTTT	CASRGDRPNTEAFF
TRBJ1-2	.	TRBV29-1	.	TGCAGCGTACTAGACCCCCCGAGGGGCTACACCTTC	CSVLDPPRGYTF
TRBJ2-3	.	TRBV4-1	once	TGCGCCAGCAGCCTGGTGCGGGACACAGATACGCAGTATTTT	CASSLVRDTDTQYF
TRBJ2-6	.	TRBV9	once	TGTGCCAGCAGCCCTAGGTGGGGCGGTGGGGCCAACGTCCTGACTTTC	CASSPRWGGGANVLTF
TRBJ2-5	TRBD1	TRBV5-6	once	TGTGCCAGCAGCCCCGGGACAGGGAGTAGTTGGGAGACCCAGTACTTC	CASSPGTGSSWETQYF
TRBJ1-3	.	TRBV11-2	.	TGTGCCAGCAGCGCAACCAGGGTTTTCTCTGGAAACACCATATATTTT	CASSATRVFSGNTIYF